This T cell receptor beta chain originates from a study of blood T cell repertoires in COVID-19. Study-wide background: Material from acute and convalescent COVID-19 was sourced from the United States, Italy and Spain. PBMCs, B-cell-depleted T cells, or T cells were the source of the cDNA or gDNA that made up the material.

TCRdb keeps only in-frame clones here, not all; method: immunoSEQ multiplex PCR. The sample records tens of thousands of clones, around four fifths being singletons. In germline, CDR1 is SNHLY, CDR2 FYNNEI. This CDR3 is built from 14 residues. The germline V and J ends were trimmed by 10 bases and 0 bases, with 15 bases remaining between them. The sequencing input was peripheral blood. The chain recombines TRBV2 with TRBJ2-5; D gene uncertain. The clonotype was recovered from a man aged 50-60 years with active COVID-19. CDR3 bases: TGTGCCACCCGTACCACAGTCCACCAAGAGACCCAGTACTTC. As protein: CATRTTVHQETQYF.